The 14 T cell receptor beta chains below were found in one sample sequenced in a study of T cell changes during pregnancy in multiple sclerosis. Method: immunoSEQ multiplex PCR; TCRdb's copy keeps in-frame clones and lacks some. The table has 70,000 to 75,000 clones, around 94% seen once. Material: peripheral blood, obtained before pregnancy. Receptors were obtained from a female donor with multiple sclerosis, enrolled in a pregnancy study.

The chain has TRBV4-2 and TRBJ2-7; D possibly corresponds to TRBD2 (7 bases). The CDR3 length is 16 residues. The V gene's germline CDR1 is LGHNA and CDR2 YNFKEQ. Trimming left V 2 bases short and J 2 bases short, with 16 bases between. CDR3 sequence (DNA): TGTGCCAGCAGCCAAAATTCCGGGGGGCCCACCTACGAGCAGTACTTC. Encoded protein: CASSQNSGGPTYEQYF.

V usage is TRBV25-1 and J usage is TRBJ2-2; 9 nucleotides align to TRBD1. Per the germline V gene, CDR1 is MGHDK and CDR2 is SYGVNS. With V trimmed by 2 bases and J by 6 bases, 7 bases remained unmatched. This CDR3 region has 16 residues. The CDR3 sequence is CASSEVPGQGSGELFF. In DNA form, the CDR3 reads TGTGCCAGCAGTGAAGTACCGGGACAGGGTTCCGGGGAGCTGTTTTTT.

The chain uses TRBV4-3 and TRBJ2-1; tentative D call: TRBD1 (6 bases). With 3 bases removed from V and 5 bases from J, the gap between germline ends came to 26 bases. The CDR3 has 19 residues. CDR1 is LGHNA and CDR2 is YSLEER in the germline V gene. CDR3 amino acids: CASSQDLVVGGASNNEQFF. DNA of the CDR3: TGCGCCAGCAGCCAGGATCTTGTGGTTGGGGGCGCATCCAACAATGAGCAGTTCTTC.

The chain is built from TRBV10-3 and TRBJ1-2; D uncertain. Germline V lookup: CDR1 ENHRY, CDR2 SYGVKD. V shed 4 bases and J shed 0 bases, with 9 bases lying between them. The CDR3 spans 14 residues. CDR3 sequence reads: CAISVAGPNYGYTF. The CDR3, as DNA: TGTGCCATCAGTGTTGCAGGTCCTAACTATGGCTACACCTTC.

The chain uses TRBV7-9 and TRBJ1-2, with a possible D match to TRBD1 (6 bases). Trimming took off 5 bases at V and 8 bases at J, with 9 bases between the two ends. The CDR3 has 11 residues. Germline assignment: CDR1 SEHNR and CDR2 FQNEAQ (reference sequence). This chain's CDR3 is CASSGGWGYTF. The DNA for the CDR3 is TGTGCCAGCAGCGGGGGCTGGGGCTACACCTTC.

CDR3 in DNA: TGTGCCAGCAGTTATGACAGGTTTCTCTCCTACGAGCAGTACTTC. Encoded protein: CASSYDRFLSYEQYF. The chain uses TRBV6-5 and TRBJ2-7; tentatively, D is TRBD1 (6 bases). Trimming stripped 3 bases from V and 0 bases from J, with 12 bases between. CDR1 is MNHEY and CDR2 is SVGAGI in the germline V gene. This CDR3 has 15 residues.

The genes are TRBV28 and TRBJ1-2; 7 positions agree with TRBD1. This CDR3 is 13 amino acids long. CDR1 and CDR2 (germline): MDHEN, SYDVKM. Trimming took 6 bases from V and 4 from J; bases not matched to a gene: 5. The CDR3 loop reads CASRPGTAYGYTF. The CDR3 DNA is TGTGCCAGCAGGCCCGGGACAGCCTATGGCTACACCTTC.

The chain recombines TRBV5-1 with TRBJ2-3; maybe TRBD2 (5 bases). The germline V gene has CDR1 SGHRS and CDR2 YFSETQ. CDR3 size: 14 residues. V shed 0 bases and J shed 6 bases, with 11 bases lying between them. This CDR3 reads CASSLGLTLDTQYF. CDR3 coding DNA: TGCGCCAGCAGCTTGGGACTAACTCTGGATACGCAGTATTTT.

This clone was observed a single time. The genes are TRBV5-4 and TRBJ2-1; the match to TRBD2 covers 9 bases. Losses at the gene ends were 3 bases for V and 9 bases for J; bases not matched to a gene: 7. The germline V gene has CDR1 SGHNT and CDR2 YYREEE (reference sequence). The CDR3 loop spans 14 amino acids. The chain's CDR3 is CASSSAGLAGEQFF. As DNA, the CDR3 is TGTGCCAGCAGCTCAGCGGGACTAGCCGGTGAGCAGTTCTTC.

The chain joins TRBV4-2 to TRBJ1-1; no clear D gene. The CDR3 loop spans 15 amino acids. The V and J ends lost 1 base and 1 base respectively, with 10 bases between them. Germline CDR1 reads LGHNA; CDR2 reads YNFKEQ. Here the CDR3 reads CASSQVGGPNTEAFF. As DNA, the CDR3 is TGTGCCAGCAGCCAAGTTGGAGGACCGAACACTGAAGCTTTCTTT.

J is TRBJ2-7 and V is TRBV29-1; 11 bases fit TRBD2. J was trimmed by 6 bases and V by 5 bases; bases with no gene match: 12. There are 15 residues in the CDR3. Germline-derived CDR1 and CDR2 are SQVTM and ANQGSEA. CDR3 in DNA: TGCAGCGTTACTCCCACTAGCGGGAGATCGTCCGAGCAGTACTTC. Translation gives CSVTPTSGRSSEQYF.

V is TRBV5-4 and J is TRBJ2-1; TRBD2 is a possible D gene (6 bases). The germline V gene has CDR1 SGHNT and CDR2 YYREEE (reference sequence). Trimming removed 2 bases at V and 9 bases at J, with 15 bases between. CDR3 length equals 14 residues. CDR3 sequence: CASSFRREWGEQFF. CDR3 coding DNA: TGTGCCAGCAGCTTTCGACGGGAGTGGGGTGAGCAGTTCTTC.

This chain connects TRBV30 to TRBJ1-2, with a possible D match to TRBD1 (6 bases). Germline values: CDR1 GTSNPN, CDR2 SVGIG (reference sequence). The CDR3 contains 14 residues. V shed 5 bases and J shed 4 bases, with 17 bases lying between them. For the CDR3, the DNA is TGTGCCTGGGGGACACAGGGAACCTTCTATGGCTACACCTTC. Its translation: CAWGTQGTFYGYTF.

The V and J genes are TRBV13 and TRBJ2-3; TRBD2 matches at 10 bases. This CDR3 comprises 17 residues. The trim removed 5 bases at V and 3 bases at J, leaving 11 bases unmatched. Germline CDR1 PRHDT, CDR2 FYEKMQ (reference sequence). Written as DNA, the CDR3 is TGTGCCAGCAGCACTCTCACGACTAGCGGGTTAACAGATACGCAGTATTTT. Its protein product is CASSTLTTSGLTDTQYF.